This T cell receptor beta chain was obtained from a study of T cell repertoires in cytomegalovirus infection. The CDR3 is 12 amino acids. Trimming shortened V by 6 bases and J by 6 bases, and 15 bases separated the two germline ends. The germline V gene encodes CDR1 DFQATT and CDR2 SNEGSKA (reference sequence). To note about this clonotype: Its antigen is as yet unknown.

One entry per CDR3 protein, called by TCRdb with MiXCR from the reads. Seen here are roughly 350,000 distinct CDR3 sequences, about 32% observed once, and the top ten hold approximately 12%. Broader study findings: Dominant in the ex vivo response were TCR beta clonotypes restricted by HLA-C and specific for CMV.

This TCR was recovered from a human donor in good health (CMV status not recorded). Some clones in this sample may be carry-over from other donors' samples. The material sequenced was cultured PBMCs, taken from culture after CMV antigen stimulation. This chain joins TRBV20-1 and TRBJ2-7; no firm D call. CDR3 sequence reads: CSAEIVGSEQYF. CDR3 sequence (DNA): TGCAGTGCGGAGATTGTAGGGTCCGAGCAGTACTTC.